This TCR beta chain was found in a study of OX40 agonist ivuxolimab in advanced cancers. This clone was recorded only once. V was trimmed by 6 bases and J by 6 bases, leaving 17 bases between them. The length of the CDR3 is 14 residues. Germline V gene data show CDR1 as MNHNS and CDR2 as SASEGT. Generated by immunoSEQ multiplex PCR, the TCRdb table keeps only in-frame clones and is missing some. The sample shows 25,000 to 30,000 clones, 80% to 95% of them seen only once. J is TRBJ1-2 and V is TRBV6-1; D possibly corresponds to TRBD1 (6 bases). The sequences come from CD4+ or CD8+ T cells sorted from blood, collected in a trial of the OX40 agonist ivuxolimab. This TCR was sampled from an adult with an advanced solid tumor such as melanoma, head and neck, liver or kidney cancer. In nucleotides, the CDR3 is TGTGCCAGCAGGATTGCGGGAGGACAGAATGGCTACACCTTC. It translates to CASRIAGGQNGYTF.